This passage covers 27 T cell receptor beta chains from one sample sequenced in a study of early T cells in non-severe SARS-CoV-2 infection. TCRdb recomputed calls from the 5' RACE reads with MiXCR, one row per CDR3 protein. The table shows under 70,000 distinct CDR3 sequences, with more than 9% occurring only once. Source material: whole blood. These receptors were taken from an adult who was a healthcare worker with PCR-confirmed SARS-CoV-2 infection or an uninfected control (not recorded which).

This clonotype has more than one count but fewer than ten. The chain carries TRBV4-1 and TRBJ2-7, with TRBD1 matching 8 bases. V gave up 5 bases and J gave up 2 bases; unmatched junction bases: 8. Germline V CDR1 and CDR2: MGHRA, YSYEKL. The CDR3 length is 15 residues. Here the CDR3 reads CASSTRTGLAYEQYF. CDR3 coding DNA: TGCGCCAGCAGCACCCGGACAGGGTTGGCCTACGAGCAGTACTTC.

This clonotype was found many times. The chain links TRBV10-2 to TRBJ2-7; D uncertain. This CDR3 region has 12 residues. Germline CDR1 WSHSY, CDR2 SAAADI. V shed 4 bases and J shed 4 bases, with 8 bases lying between them. The CDR3 DNA is TGCGCCAGCAGTGTCGCAGAATACGAGCAGTACTTC. This encodes CASSVAEYEQYF.

This clonotype was detected many times. The chain links TRBV7-9 to TRBJ1-2, with unresolved D. Germline loops: CDR1 SEHNR, CDR2 FQNEAQ (reference sequence). Between the trimmed V and J ends, which lost 7 bases and 2 bases, there was a span of 11 bases. The CDR3 sequence is 13 residues long. The CDR3 protein is CASTPDGNYGYTF. In DNA, the CDR3 is TGTGCCAGCACCCCGGACGGAAACTATGGCTACACCTTC.

This clonotype was counted at least ten times. The V and J genes are TRBV7-2 and TRBJ2-1; D unclear. CDR1 is SGHTA, CDR2 FQGNSA, per germline. There are 13 residues in the CDR3. The V and J ends lost 4 bases and 6 bases respectively, with 10 bases between them. This CDR3 is CASSSLSFNEQFF. Here the CDR3 DNA reads TGTGCCAGCAGCTCCTTAAGCTTCAATGAGCAGTTCTTC.

Ten or more counts support this clonotype. V is TRBV6-1 and J is TRBJ1-1; no clear D. The V gene lost 8 bases and the J gene lost 3 bases, with 10 bases spanning the gap. This CDR3 spans 12 amino acids. The germline gives CDR1 MNHNS, CDR2 SASEGT. This chain's CDR3 is CASQFADTEAFF. The CDR3 nucleotides read TGTGCCAGCCAATTTGCTGACACTGAAGCTTTCTTT.

This clonotype was seen many times. The CDR3 region is CASSLRGNTGELFF. In nucleotides, the CDR3 is TGTGCCAGCAGTTTACGGGGGAACACCGGGGAGCTGTTTTTT. V gene TRBV27 combines with J gene TRBJ2-2, with D maybe TRBD2 (5 bases). Trimming stripped 2 bases from V and 1 base from J, with 5 bases between. The germline CDR1 and CDR2 sequences are MNHEY and SMNVEV (reference sequence). The CDR3 is 14 amino acids.

This clonotype was counted a few times. The V call is TRBV3-1, the J call TRBJ1-3; TRBD1 aligns across 10 bases. The trim removed 3 bases at V and 4 bases at J, leaving 3 bases unmatched. This CDR3 contains 15 residues. Germline V lookup: CDR1 LGHDT, CDR2 YNNKEL (reference sequence). CDR3 sequence (DNA): TGTGCCAGCAGCCAGGGACAGGGGATCGGAAACACCATATATTTT. It is translated as CASSQGQGIGNTIYF.

This clonotype was observed many times. For the CDR3, the DNA is TGTGCCAGCAGCATCGGACTAGCGGGGAACACCGGGGAGCTGTTTTTT. As protein: CASSIGLAGNTGELFF. V and J are TRBV9 and TRBJ2-2; 11 nucleotides match TRBD2. This CDR3 spans 16 amino acids. CDR1 is SGDLS and CDR2 is YYNGEE in the germline V gene. V trimming: 4 bases; J trimming: 1 base; junction bases outside the gene matches: 3.

This clonotype has ten or more counts. This rearrangement joins TRBV29-1 to TRBJ2-7; D ambiguous. The CDR3 consists of 16 residues. Trimming shortened V by 5 bases and J by 0 bases, and 20 bases separated the two germline ends. Germline-derived CDR1 and CDR2 are SQVTM and ANQGSEA. The CDR3 is CSVSPTYVRASYEQYF. DNA of the CDR3: TGCAGCGTTTCCCCTACTTATGTGCGTGCCTCCTACGAGCAGTACTTC.

Concerning this clonotype itself: This sequence may be a read error, since a much larger clone differs from it by one base. The V call is TRBV20-1, the J call TRBJ1-6; 7 nucleotides agree with TRBD1. The CDR3 sequence is 16 residues long. CDR1 is DFQATT, CDR2 SNEGSKA, per germline (reference sequence). Here the CDR3 reads CSARDIQGTYNPPLHF. The DNA for the CDR3 is TGCAGTGCTAGAGATATACAGGGGACCTATAATCCACCCCTCCACTTT.

This clonotype was counted at least ten times. The gene calls are TRBV2 and TRBJ1-5; 9 bases align to TRBD1. This CDR3 spans 15 amino acids. V shed 0 bases, J shed 6 bases, and the junction held 3 bases outside the gene matches. Germline assignment: CDR1 SNHLY and CDR2 FYNNEI. The CDR3 nucleotides are TGTGCCAGCAGTGAAGCACAGGGGGCGGGTCAGCCCCAGCATTTT. Protein: CASSEAQGAGQPQHF.

This clonotype was seen repeatedly, ten times or more. The gene calls are TRBV20-1 and TRBJ2-5, with unresolved D. The length of the CDR3 is 16 residues. V dropped 1 base and J dropped 0 bases, with 15 bases sitting between them. The germline V gene has CDR1 DFQATT and CDR2 SNEGSKA (reference sequence). The CDR3 region is CSARGRRSKYQETQYF. DNA for the CDR3: TGCAGTGCTAGAGGTCGTAGATCGAAGTACCAAGAGACCCAGTACTTC.

This clonotype has a count of ten or more. The rearrangement links TRBV4-1 to TRBJ2-3; 10 nucleotides agree with TRBD2. The CDR3 extends over 17 amino acids. Germline CDR1 and CDR2: MGHRA and YSYEKL. Unmatched junction bases numbered 6, after V lost 1 base and J lost 2 bases. CDR3 protein: CASSQAPSGGITDTQYF. The DNA of the CDR3 is TGCGCCAGCAGCCAAGCACCTAGCGGGGGTATCACAGATACGCAGTATTTT.

The sample holds many counts of this clonotype. The CDR3 here is CASSPLAGYNEQFF. In DNA form, the CDR3 reads TGTGCCAGCAGTCCCTTGGCAGGATACAATGAGCAGTTCTTC. The J gene is TRBJ2-1, the V gene TRBV12-3 or TRBV12-4; the D is unclear. The V end was cut by 5 bases, the J end by 4 bases, with 12 bases between. The CDR3 length is 14 residues.

The chain recombines TRBV29-1 with TRBJ1-2; 7 nucleotides line up with TRBD1. CDR3 size: 18 residues. CDR1 and CDR2 from the germline V gene are SQVTM and ANQGSEA. V lost 5 bases to trimming and J lost 3 bases; unmatched junction nucleotides: 21. This CDR3 reads CSVRGASTGFPFDYGYTF. The CDR3 coding sequence is TGCAGCGTTAGAGGGGCTTCGACAGGGTTTCCCTTCGACTATGGCTACACCTTC.

V usage is TRBV4-1 and J usage is TRBJ1-1; 9 bases fit TRBD1. This CDR3 region has 15 residues. Germline V gives CDR1 MGHRA, CDR2 YSYEKL. Losses at the gene ends were 1 base for V and 6 bases for J; bases not matched to a gene: 6. The CDR3 loop is CASSQADRGGPEAFF. The DNA of the CDR3 is TGCGCCAGCAGCCAAGCTGACAGGGGGGGGCCTGAAGCTTTCTTT.

As to this clonotype: Relative to the germline gene, one junction end is altered; a read error may explain this. CDR3 loop: CASSPRVGLDTRYF. The CDR3 nucleotides read TGTGCCAGCAGCCCCCGAGTAGGACTGGATACGCGGTATTTT. The chain joins TRBV7-6 to TRBJ2-3; TRBD2 might be the D (5 bases). The germline gives CDR1 SGHVS, CDR2 FNYEAQ. This CDR3 comprises 14 residues. The full variable domain, its missing parts supplied by reference TRBV7-6 and TRBJ2-3, is GAGVSQSPRYKVTKRGQDVALRCDPISGHVSLYWYRQALGQGPEFLTYFNYEAQQDKSGLPNDRFSAERPEGSISTLTIQRTEQRDSAMYRCASSPRVGLDTRYFGPGTRLTVL.

This chain links TRBV19 with TRBJ2-2; 9 nucleotides align to TRBD2. V trimming: 7 bases; J trimming: 3 bases; junction bases outside the gene matches: 12. There are 17 residues in the CDR3. Germline-derived CDR1 and CDR2 are LNHDA and SQIVND (reference sequence). The CDR3 DNA reads as TGTGCCAGTACCTCCTGGGGGCTAGCGGGATACACCGGGGAGCTGTTTTTT. Translation gives CASTSWGLAGYTGELFF. Full variable domain (missing parts from reference TRBV19 and TRBJ2-2): DGGITQSPKYLFRKEGQNVTLSCEQNLNHDAMYWYRQDPGQGLRLIYYSQIVNDFQKGDIAEGYSVSREKKESFPLTVTSAQKNPTAFYLCASTSWGLAGYTGELFFGEGSRLTVL.

This clonotype has only a few counts. The V gene is TRBV6-5, the J gene TRBJ1-1; unclear D gene. Per germline, CDR1 MNHEY and CDR2 SVGAGI. V was trimmed by 6 bases and J by 0 bases, leaving 11 bases between them. CDR3 length equals 14 residues. CDR3 protein: CASRDGLMNTEAFF. CDR3 DNA sequence: TGTGCCAGCAGGGACGGACTGATGAACACTGAAGCTTTCTTT.

This clonotype was counted at least ten times. The CDR3 region is CASSLPEETQYF. In nucleotides, the CDR3 is TGCGCCAGCAGCTTGCCTGAAGAGACCCAGTACTTC. V gene TRBV5-1 combines with J gene TRBJ2-5; D is ambiguous. This CDR3 is built from 12 residues. The V gene lost 1 base and the J gene lost 3 bases, with 4 bases spanning the gap. Germline assignment: CDR1 SGHRS and CDR2 YFSETQ.

The genes are TRBV5-1 and TRBJ2-3, with D perhaps matching TRBD1 (6 bases). V lost 4 bases and J lost 4, with 19 bases in between. Germline values: CDR1 SGHRS, CDR2 YFSETQ. The CDR3 totals 16 residues. CDR3 bases: TGCGCCAGCAGCCCCGTAGGACCTCCAGGGGCAGATACGCAGTATTTT. This codes for CASSPVGPPGADTQYF.

This clonotype was seen repeatedly, ten times or more. J is TRBJ2-7 and V is TRBV28; no firm D call. Trimming pared 8 bases from V and 5 bases from J, leaving 19 bases between. Germline V lookup: CDR1 MDHEN, CDR2 SYDVKM. The CDR3 has 14 residues. This chain's CDR3 is CASVPMSPGHEQYF. In DNA form, the CDR3 reads TGTGCCAGCGTCCCTATGAGCCCGGGCCACGAGCAGTACTTC.

A few counts support this clonotype. The chain is built from TRBV14 and TRBJ2-1, with 10 bases identical to TRBD2. This CDR3 is 17 amino acids long. Germline loops: CDR1 SGHDN, CDR2 FVKESK. Losses at the gene ends were 1 base for V and 9 bases for J; bases not matched to a gene: 12. CDR3 loop: CASSQASGSIFGIEQFF. The CDR3 nucleotides read TGTGCCAGCAGCCAAGCTAGCGGGAGTATCTTCGGGATTGAGCAGTTCTTC.

This clonotype has ten or more counts. This sequence joins TRBV7-2 and TRBJ2-7, with D possibly TRBD1 on 5 matching bases. The V and J ends lost 2 bases and 0 bases respectively, with 8 bases between them. There are 14 residues in the CDR3. Per the germline V gene, CDR1 is SGHTA and CDR2 is FQGNSA. CDR3 DNA: TGTGCCAGCAGCTTATCAGGGTACTCCTACGAGCAGTACTTC. This gives the protein CASSLSGYSYEQYF.

This sequence joins TRBV4-1 and TRBJ2-5; D is perhaps TRBD1 (5 bases). In germline, CDR1 is MGHRA, CDR2 YSYEKL. Trimming shortened V by 3 bases and J by 0 bases, and 14 bases separated the two germline ends. The CDR3 is 16 amino acids. CDR3 in DNA: TGCGCCAGCAGCCAGGGGCTTACTGGGTACCAAGAGACCCAGTACTTC. As protein: CASSQGLTGYQETQYF.

This rearrangement joins TRBV3-1 to TRBJ2-1, with TRBD2 matching over 7 bases. Trimming removed 0 bases from V and 3 bases from J; junction bases left unmatched: 5. The CDR3 length is 16 residues. From germline, CDR1 is LGHDT and CDR2 YNNKEL (reference sequence). CDR3 sequence reads: CASSQDWQRGYNEQFF. DNA of the CDR3: TGTGCCAGCAGCCAAGATTGGCAGCGGGGCTACAATGAGCAGTTCTTC.

This clonotype occurred many times. The genes are TRBV14 and TRBJ2-1; D is uncertain. Per the germline V gene, CDR1 is SGHDN and CDR2 is FVKESK. CDR3 length: 16 residues. Trimming took off 2 bases at V and 6 bases at J, with 17 bases between the two ends. The CDR3 here is CASSQFTIPGFNEQFF. In nucleotides, the CDR3 is TGTGCCAGCAGCCAATTCACGATTCCCGGGTTCAATGAGCAGTTCTTC.